This T cell receptor (beta chain) comes out of a study of cytomegalovirus exposure and HLA in healthy donors. Regarding the study as a whole: By HLA locus, TCR association rates varied in a later analysis, with DRB1 showing the most and HLA-C the fewest.

This CDR3 region has 14 residues. Trimming cost V 0 bases and J 0 bases, with 6 bases left between them. The germline gives CDR1 SNHLY, CDR2 FYNNEI. In regard to this clone: The antigen is undetermined.

The PCR contained 60 Vbeta and 13 Jbeta primers. Sequenced by immunoSEQ multiplex PCR; TCRdb stores in-frame clones only, minus some. The sample yields over 100,000 clones, approximately 80% seen once. The sequence came from a middle-aged woman in good health and CMV-seronegative. The sequencing input was PBMCs. The V gene is TRBV2, the J gene TRBJ2-7; D not resolved. The CDR3 spells CASSEASYSYEQYF. DNA of the CDR3: TGTGCCAGCAGTGAAGCTTCCTACTCCTACGAGCAGTACTTC.